A single sample gave rise to the 25 T cell receptor beta chains below, sequenced in a study of regulatory T cells in long-lasting Graves disease. To make TCR beta libraries, researchers used iRepertoire HTBI primers and Arm-PCR of CDR3 regions. TCRdb re-called the multiplex PCR reads through MiXCR, storing one row per CDR3 protein. In the table there are approximately 270,000 distinct CDR3 sequences, more than 15% of which are singletons. Time point: newly diagnosed GD, antithyroid drugs for less than 3 months. Making the TCR library involved RNA that had been extracted from PBMCs. These same data were also listed under a study on T cells in Graves' hyperthyroidism and ophthalmopathy.

This specimen consisted of peripheral blood mononuclear cells (PBMCs), obtained at new diagnosis, from a patient treated with antithyroid drugs. The origin of the receptors is a woman in her 30s with Graves disease.

Ten or more counts support this clonotype. V usage is TRBV7-9 and J usage is TRBJ2-7, with TRBD2 matching 8 bases. CDR1 and CDR2 from the germline V gene are SEHNR and FQNEAQ (reference sequence). After removal of 5 bases from V and 6 bases from J, the junction contained 12 bases not matched to a gene. The CDR3 consists of 15 residues. The CDR3 spells CASSARGAGSSEQYF. The CDR3 bases are TGTGCCAGCAGCGCGCGGGGGGCTGGGAGCTCCGAGCAGTACTTC.

This clonotype was counted ten times or more. This sequence joins TRBV7-6 and TRBJ2-1; 13 nucleotides align to TRBD2. Per the germline V gene, CDR1 is SGHVS and CDR2 is FNYEAQ. V was pared by 0 bases and J by 10 bases, with 3 bases of the junction left unmatched. The CDR3 is 15 residues long. CDR3 in DNA: TGTGCCAGCAGCTTAGCAGTGACTAGCGGGGGGGAGCAGTTCTTC. Translation: CASSLAVTSGGEQFF.

The sample holds a few counts of this clonotype. At one of its ends the junction is not consistent with the germline gene, which may arise from a read error. The chain links TRBV5-8 to TRBJ1-3; possibly TRBD1 for D (6 bases). Germline values: CDR1 SGHTS, CDR2 YDEGEE. The CDR3 sequence is 17 residues long. The CDR3 protein is CTSSFLGQPKGGNTIYF. The CDR3 coding sequence is TGTACCAGCAGCTTTCTTGGACAGCCAAAAGGCGGAAACACCATATATTTT.

The rearrangement joins TRBV6-1 to TRBJ2-1, with 7 bases identical to TRBD2. CDR3 size: 15 residues. V was clipped by 4 bases and J by 9 bases; unmatched bases: 12. Germline V gene sequence: CDR1 MNHNS, CDR2 SASEGT. This chain's CDR3 is CASSALQNSGGEQFF. Here the CDR3 DNA reads TGTGCCAGCAGTGCCTTACAGAACTCGGGGGGTGAGCAGTTCTTC.

This clonotype was seen ten or more times. The V gene is TRBV7-9, the J gene TRBJ1-6; 9 nucleotides agree with TRBD1. Germline V gene data show CDR1 as SEHNR and CDR2 as FQNEAQ (reference sequence). This CDR3 comprises 16 residues. V was pared by 4 bases and J by 10 bases, with 11 bases of the junction left unmatched. This chain's CDR3 is CASSSQVDRGFSPLHF. The CDR3 DNA reads as TGTGCCAGCAGCTCCCAGGTGGACAGGGGATTCTCACCCCTCCACTTT.

This clonotype was picked up many times. The chain links TRBV12-3 or TRBV12-4 to TRBJ2-7; D uncertain. The ends were cut back, 1 base at V and 3 bases at J, with 7 bases in the middle. The CDR3 is 13 residues long. DNA of the CDR3: TGTGCCAGCAGTTTAGGCCCCCTCTACGAGCAGTACTTC. Encoded protein: CASSLGPLYEQYF.

This clonotype was observed many times. This chain uses TRBV20-1 with TRBJ2-2; the D gene is possibly TRBD2 (6 bases). V lost 0 bases, J lost 4 bases, and 18 bases lay in between. The CDR3 contains 17 residues. Looked up from germline, CDR1 is DFQATT and CDR2 is SNEGSKA (reference sequence). CDR3 DNA: TGCAGTGCTAGAGATCCCGGGGCGGGACGGAGCACCGGGGAGCTGTTTTTT. Amino acids: CSARDPGAGRSTGELFF.

In this sample, this clonotype turned up a few times. The chain uses TRBV29-1 and TRBJ2-2; TRBD1 matches 9 bases. The length of the CDR3 is 14 residues. Germline V gene lookup returns CDR1 SQVTM and CDR2 ANQGSEA. V lost 4 bases and J lost 7; bases outside the gene matches: 7. In DNA form, the CDR3 reads TGCAGCGTTGGCCCGACAGGGGGAAACGGGGAGCTGTTTTTT. Amino acid sequence: CSVGPTGGNGELFF.

This clonotype was seen ten or more times. The chain carries TRBV12-3 or TRBV12-4 and TRBJ1-1; the D is unclear. The CDR3 spans 15 residues. Trimming removed 7 bases from V and 1 base from J, with 16 bases in between. The CDR3 loop is CASTKLGIANTEAFF. The CDR3 DNA is TGTGCCAGCACCAAACTGGGCATTGCGAACACTGAAGCTTTCTTT.

At least ten counts were recorded for this clonotype. The rearrangement joins TRBV7-9 to TRBJ1-4; possible D gene TRBD1, 6 bases. Trimming removed 5 bases from V and 8 bases from J, with 15 bases in between. The CDR3 has 14 amino acids. CDR1 and CDR2 from the germline V gene are SEHNR and FQNEAQ (reference sequence). Here the CDR3 DNA reads TGTGCCAGCAGCGACGCAGGGGAGGAGGAAAAACTGTTTTTT. As protein: CASSDAGEEEKLFF. The full variable domain, rest sourced from reference TRBV7-9 and TRBJ1-4, is DTGVSQNPRHKITKRGQNVTFRCDPISEHNRLYWYRQTLGQGPEFLTYFQNEAQLEKSRLLSDRFSAERPKGSFSTLEIQRTEQGDSAMYLCASSDAGEEEKLFFGSGTQLSVL.

This clonotype came up a few times. This chain links TRBV5-6 with TRBJ1-6; weak D call: TRBD1 (5 bases). V was trimmed by 6 bases and J by 13 bases, leaving 17 bases between them. The CDR3 covers 13 residues. Germline V CDR1 and CDR2: SGHDT, YYEEEE. CDR3 loop: CASTIGGSYPLHF. CDR3 coding DNA: TGTGCCAGCACTATCGGGGGGTCTTACCCCCTCCACTTT.

The sample holds many counts of this clonotype. This chain links TRBV6-1 with TRBJ1-1; 7 nucleotides agree with TRBD1. Germline V gives CDR1 MNHNS, CDR2 SASEGT. V was pared by 7 bases and J by 6 bases, with 11 bases of the junction left unmatched. The CDR3 contains 14 residues. DNA of the CDR3: TGTGCCAGCACTCCACAGGGGATTGGGCCTGAAGCTTTCTTT. Its translation: CASTPQGIGPEAFF.

In its sample, this clonotype was seen once. This CDR3 is CASKRGGIYNEQFF. The CDR3 DNA is TGTGCCAGCAAAAGGGGCGGAATCTACAATGAGCAGTTCTTC. The chain is built from TRBV12-3 or TRBV12-4 and TRBJ2-1, with a tentative D call TRBD1 (5 bases). The CDR3 covers 14 residues. V lost 7 bases to trimming and J lost 3 bases, with 13 bases between them.

This clonotype has at least ten counts. This chain links TRBV28 with TRBJ1-1, with D unclear. The V and J ends lost 6 bases and 1 base respectively, with 12 bases between them. This CDR3 spans 14 amino acids. Per the germline V gene, CDR1 is MDHEN and CDR2 is SYDVKM. CDR3 region: CASRRAGPNTEAFF. CDR3 DNA sequence: TGTGCCAGCAGAAGGGCTGGTCCGAACACTGAAGCTTTCTTT.

This clonotype was counted many times. The DNA of the CDR3 is TGTGCCAGCAGCCGGGGCGGATCTTACGAGCAGTACTTC. Its protein is CASSRGGSYEQYF. This sequence joins TRBV7-9 and TRBJ2-7, with D perhaps being TRBD1 or TRBD2 (5 bases each). The germline gives CDR1 SEHNR, CDR2 FQNEAQ (reference sequence). V was trimmed by 5 bases and J by 4 bases, leaving 12 bases between them. CDR3 length: 13 amino acids.

This clonotype has only a few counts. The chain has TRBV5-1 and TRBJ2-2, with TRBD2 identical over 9 bases. The germline gives CDR1 SGHRS, CDR2 YFSETQ. V trimming: 0 bases; J trimming: 1 base; junction bases outside the gene matches: 4. The CDR3 spans 17 residues. The chain's CDR3 is CASSLGVLAGNTGELFF. DNA for the CDR3: TGCGCCAGCAGCTTGGGGGTACTAGCGGGGAACACCGGGGAGCTGTTTTTT.

This clonotype was observed at least ten times. The V call is TRBV5-5, the J call TRBJ1-4; no reliable D call. CDR3 length equals 13 residues. Trimming removed 2 bases from V and 12 bases from J, with 14 bases in between. Germline lookup yields CDR1 SGHKS and CDR2 YYEKEE (reference sequence). The DNA of the CDR3 is TGTGCCAGCAGCTTAGGACCCACGGAGGAACTGTTTTTT. Protein: CASSLGPTEELFF. The full variable domain, completed using reference TRBV5-5 and TRBJ1-4, is DAGVTQSPTHLIKTRGQQVTLRCSPISGHKSVSWYQQVLGQGPQFIFQYYEKEERGRGNFPDRFSARQFPNYSSELNVNALLLGDSALYLCASSLGPTEELFFGSGTQLSVL.

This clonotype was recorded at least ten times. The V call is TRBV11-3, the J call TRBJ2-2; D is unresolved. The CDR3 totals 16 residues. V lost 1 base to trimming and J lost 2 bases, with 11 bases between them. Germline CDR1 reads SGHNT; CDR2 reads YENEEA. The CDR3 reads CASSLVGGRNTGELFF. CDR3 DNA: TGTGCCAGCAGCTTAGTTGGCGGAAGAAACACCGGGGAGCTGTTTTTT.

In its sample, this clonotype was seen many times. The V and J genes are TRBV5-1 and TRBJ2-7; D unresolved. CDR1 is SGHRS, CDR2 YFSETQ, per germline. Trimming took off 0 bases at V and 3 bases at J, with 13 bases between the two ends. CDR3 length: 15 amino acids. The CDR3 nucleotides are TGCGCCAGCAGCTTGGCTTGGAGCCAAGTCTACGAGCAGTACTTC. It translates to CASSLAWSQVYEQYF.

This chain links TRBV7-9 with TRBJ2-7; tentative D call: TRBD2 (6 bases). Germline CDR1 is SEHNR and CDR2 is FQNEAQ (reference sequence). The CDR3 has 16 residues. The germline V and J ends were trimmed by 5 bases and 2 bases, with 19 bases remaining between them. DNA of the CDR3: TGTGCCAGCAGCGCCCCGGCGGGGACCCCAACCTACGAGCAGTACTTC. Protein: CASSAPAGTPTYEQYF.

In its sample, this clonotype was seen many times. A read error may account for a junction end that differs from germline. CDR3 loop: CASSYSYQARGSNEQYF. CDR3 in DNA: TGTGCCAGCAGTTACTCGTACCAGGCCAGGGGCTCCAACGAGCAGTACTTC. V usage is TRBV6-5 and J usage is TRBJ2-7, with D perhaps matching TRBD1 (6 bases). From germline, CDR1 is MNHEY and CDR2 SVGAGI. The CDR3 covers 17 residues.

This clonotype was counted ten times or more. The chain recombines TRBV7-6 with TRBJ1-2; D is unresolved. The CDR3 sequence is 12 residues long. The germline CDR1 and CDR2 sequences are SGHVS and FNYEAQ. V was shortened by 5 bases and J by 7 bases, with 11 bases between the two germline ends. CDR3 DNA: TGTGCCAGCAGCCCAGGTCTGAGTGGCTACACCTTC. Translating gives CASSPGLSGYTF.

This clonotype has at least ten counts. The chain's CDR3 is CASSQGTVAYGYTF. Here the CDR3 DNA reads TGCGCCAGCAGCCAAGGGACAGTCGCCTATGGCTACACCTTC. The chain joins TRBV4-1 to TRBJ1-2; D may be TRBD1 (6 bases). Trimming took 1 base from V and 4 from J, leaving 10 bases between them. This CDR3 comprises 14 residues. CDR1 is MGHRA and CDR2 is YSYEKL in the germline V gene.

This clonotype was seen at least ten times. The CDR3 region is CASSYSERGNTEAFF. CDR3 sequence (DNA): TGTGCCAGCAGTTACTCGGAAAGGGGGAACACTGAAGCTTTCTTT. The rearrangement uses TRBV6-5 and TRBJ1-1; maybe TRBD1 (5 bases). The CDR3 consists of 15 residues. Looked up from germline, CDR1 is MNHEY and CDR2 is SVGAGI. The ends were cut back, 0 bases at V and 1 base at J, with 9 bases in the middle.

Points on this clonotype: A junction boundary mismatches the germline segment, possibly from a read error. The genes are TRBV2 and TRBJ1-1; 8 bases agree with TRBD1. This CDR3 region has 16 residues. CDR1 is SNHLY and CDR2 is FYNNEI in the germline V gene. CDR3 loop: CASSPSPGGVNTDASF. Written as DNA, the CDR3 is TGTGCCAGCAGTCCCTCTCCAGGGGGCGTCAACACTGATGCTTCCTTT.